The present TCR beta chain was sequenced within a study of shared T cell receptors in the human thymus. This CDR3 comprises 14 residues. Germline V gene lookup returns CDR1 GTSNPN and CDR2 SVGIG (reference sequence). V shed 2 bases, J shed 4 bases, and the junction held 7 bases outside the gene matches. Clones were read by immunoSEQ multiplex PCR, and TCRdb kept only the in-frame ones, dropping some. The table lists about 540,000 clones, approximately 80% of them singletons. This sample also appeared in a second study, on human thymus T cells. That study reports: Corrective surgery for congenital heart defects was being performed on the healthy Finnish infants who were the donors. Corrective cardiac operations yielded the resected thymus tissue. There appeared to be biased usage of V and J genes in thymic and blood repertoires. Unrelated individuals were reported by related research to share highly overlapping thymic repertoires.

The sequenced sample was thymocytes. The chain is built from TRBV30 and TRBJ2-7; 8 nucleotides agree with TRBD2. The clonotype was recovered from a boy under three years old with a congenital heart defect. CDR3 nucleotide sequence: TGTGCCTGGAGTAGACTAGCGAAGTTTTACGAGCAGTACTTC. Translating it yields CAWSRLAKFYEQYF.